The 20 T cell receptor beta chains in this list originate from one sample, sequenced in a study of T cells in Graves' hyperthyroidism and ophthalmopathy. Amplified TCR beta CDR3 regions derived from RNA transcripts. The study used the HTBI primer set for a first-round RT-PCR of the TCR CDR3. Each CDR3 protein is one row after TCRdb ran MiXCR on the multiplex PCR reads. The sample has around 600,000 distinct CDR3 sequences; more than 12% are singletons. The material sequenced was blood. The receptor set was obtained from a woman aged 45 to 65 with Graves' ophthalmopathy.

There are many counts of this clonotype. This chain uses TRBV29-1 with TRBJ2-1; D ambiguous. CDR3 length: 14 residues. Germline lookup yields CDR1 SQVTM and CDR2 ANQGSEA. V dropped 4 bases and J dropped 2 bases, with 12 bases sitting between them. CDR3 bases: TGCAGCGTTGGGGATGACGCGGCCTACAATGAGCAGTTCTTC. It translates to CSVGDDAAYNEQFF.

The genes are TRBV4-1 and TRBJ1-3; D gene ambiguous. CDR3 size: 15 residues. V shed 4 bases and J shed 0 bases, with 10 bases lying between them. Germline assignment: CDR1 MGHRA and CDR2 YSYEKL. The CDR3 bases are TGCGCCAGCAGCCTTTGGTCGTCCTCTGGAAACACCATATATTTT. Translating gives CASSLWSSSGNTIYF.

A note on this clonotype: A read error is likely, as this CDR3 ends without the conserved phenylalanine or tryptophan. The chain recombines TRBV28 with TRBJ1-5; 12 bases align to TRBD1. The germline V gene has CDR1 MDHEN and CDR2 SYDVKM. Trimming cost V 3 bases and J 4 bases; bases outside gene matches: 1. This CDR3 comprises 15 residues. CDR3 sequence: CASSLGQGANQPQHS. CDR3 coding DNA: TGTGCCAGCAGTTTGGGACAGGGGGCGAATCAGCCCCAGCATTCT.

The DNA of the CDR3 is TGTGCCAGCAAACGCGGGACAGGGCCCGCAGGGAATCAGCCCCAGCATTTT. This encodes CASKRGTGPAGNQPQHF. The V gene is TRBV19, the J gene TRBJ1-5; 9 nucleotides line up with TRBD1. The trim removed 9 bases at V and 4 bases at J, leaving 16 bases unmatched. Germline V CDR1 and CDR2: LNHDA, SQIVND (reference sequence). The CDR3 is made up of 17 amino acids.

This clonotype was counted many times. The rearrangement joins TRBV12-3 or TRBV12-4 to TRBJ2-7, with TRBD2 matching 7 bases. The CDR3 runs 13 residues. V lost 5 bases to trimming and J lost 4 bases; unmatched junction nucleotides: 5. The CDR3 is CASSAGAGYEQYF. The CDR3 DNA reads as TGTGCCAGCAGTGCGGGAGCTGGGTACGAGCAGTACTTC.

The chain carries TRBV7-8 and TRBJ2-2; 8 nucleotides align to TRBD1. The CDR3 has 15 residues. CDR1 SGHVS and CDR2 FQNEAQ come from the germline V gene. V lost 1 base to trimming and J lost 6 bases; unmatched junction nucleotides: 4. CDR3 amino acids: CASSLGTGGPGELFF. For the CDR3, the DNA is TGTGCCAGCAGCTTAGGTACAGGGGGTCCCGGGGAGCTGTTTTTT.

This clonotype was picked up a small number of times. V and J are TRBV16 and TRBJ1-5; no clear D gene. The CDR3 totals 12 residues. Trimming removed 4 bases from V and 7 bases from J, with 8 bases in between. Germline V lookup: CDR1 KGHSY, CDR2 FQNENV. CDR3 region: CASSPIRQPQHF. CDR3 sequence (DNA): TGTGCCAGCAGCCCCATCCGACAGCCCCAGCATTTT.

In its sample, this clonotype was seen a few times. The chain carries TRBV4-1 and TRBJ2-7, with D possibly called TRBD1 or TRBD2 (5 bases each). From germline, CDR1 is MGHRA and CDR2 YSYEKL. The V end was cut by 3 bases, the J end by 0 bases, with 12 bases between. The CDR3 is made up of 15 amino acids. CDR3 coding DNA: TGCGCCAGCAGCCAGGGACCGCAACGCTCCTACGAGCAGTACTTC. This encodes CASSQGPQRSYEQYF.

This clonotype was counted ten times or more. The chain recombines TRBV12-3 or TRBV12-4 with TRBJ2-7; D is unresolved. Trimming left V 3 bases short and J 9 bases short, with 12 bases between. The CDR3 spans 12 residues. The chain's CDR3 is CASSFSETGQYF. For the CDR3, the DNA is TGTGCCAGCAGTTTCTCCGAGACGGGGCAGTACTTC.

This clonotype was counted ten times or more. The rearrangement links TRBV20-1 to TRBJ1-4; the match to TRBD1 covers 8 bases. Germline V CDR1 and CDR2: DFQATT, SNEGSKA (reference sequence). The junction had 6 bases not matched to a gene; V was cut back by 1 base and J by 8 bases. The CDR3 length is 14 residues. CDR3 residues: CSARGWTGNEKLFF. CDR3 bases: TGCAGTGCTAGAGGATGGACAGGGAACGAAAAACTGTTTTTT.

This clonotype was seen many times. This chain connects TRBV7-3 to TRBJ2-5; the match to TRBD2 covers 10 bases. The V gene's germline CDR1 is SGHTA and CDR2 FQGTGA. J gave up 5 bases and V 6 bases, and 9 bases lay outside the gene matches. CDR3 length: 15 amino acids. CDR3 loop: CASSTAGGWRETQYF. CDR3 nucleotides: TGTGCCAGCAGTACAGCGGGAGGGTGGAGGGAGACCCAGTACTTC.

This chain uses TRBV19 with TRBJ2-3; D unresolved. The CDR3 totals 16 residues. CDR1 and CDR2 (germline): LNHDA, SQIVND (reference sequence). Trimming took off 5 bases at V and 2 bases at J, with 17 bases between the two ends. CDR3 protein: CASSFPDGPYTDTQYF. Written as DNA, the CDR3 is TGTGCCAGTAGTTTTCCGGATGGACCTTACACAGATACGCAGTATTTT. The complete variable domain, with remaining parts taken from reference TRBV19 and TRBJ2-3, reads DGGITQSPKYLFRKEGQNVTLSCEQNLNHDAMYWYRQDPGQGLRLIYYSQIVNDFQKGDIAEGYSVSREKKESFPLTVTSAQKNPTAFYLCASSFPDGPYTDTQYFGPGTRLTVL.

The V call is TRBV7-9, the J call TRBJ2-1; the D gene is possibly TRBD1 (6 bases). With 5 bases removed from V and 4 bases from J, the gap between germline ends came to 21 bases. CDR3 size: 17 residues. Per germline, CDR1 SEHNR and CDR2 FQNEAQ (reference sequence). The CDR3 region has the DNA TGTGCCAGCAGCGGGCAGACAGGTGCCCCCCCATACAATGAGCAGTTCTTC. The encoded protein is CASSGQTGAPPYNEQFF.

This sequence joins TRBV28 and TRBJ1-1; possibly TRBD1 for D (5 bases). CDR1 and CDR2 from the germline V gene are MDHEN and SYDVKM. V lost 10 bases, J lost 1 base, and 10 bases lay in between. This CDR3 is built from 12 residues. This chain's CDR3 is CANGRENTEAFF. CDR3 nucleotides: TGTGCCAACGGCAGGGAGAACACTGAAGCTTTCTTT.

This clonotype was observed once. V usage is TRBV12-5 and J usage is TRBJ2-7; D might be TRBD1 or TRBD2, each matching 5 bases. Germline lookup yields CDR1 LGHNT and CDR2 FRNRAP. Trimming left V 0 bases short and J 2 bases short, with 11 bases between. CDR3 length: 15 residues. The CDR3 region has the DNA TGTGCTAGTGGTTTGGTTTTGGGACCCACCTACGAGCAGTACTTC. It encodes CASGLVLGPTYEQYF.

There are a few counts of this clonotype. The chain has TRBV6-2 or TRBV6-3 and TRBJ1-2, with D possibly being TRBD1 (6 bases). The CDR3 totals 14 residues. Trimming took off 5 bases at V and 5 bases at J, with 15 bases between the two ends. Germline CDR1 is MNHEY and CDR2 is SVGEGT. CDR3 DNA sequence: TGTGCCAGCAGTACCCGGGACACTACATATGGCTACACCTTC. Translated: CASSTRDTTYGYTF.

This clonotype has ten or more counts. The CDR3 loop reads CASSYSTPSSNQPQHF. CDR3 sequence (DNA): TGTGCCAGCAGTTACTCGACACCTTCCAGCAATCAGCCCCAGCATTTT. This chain links TRBV6-6 with TRBJ1-5; the D is unclear. From germline, CDR1 is MNHNY and CDR2 SVGAGI (reference sequence). Trimming removed 0 bases at V and 1 base at J, with 10 bases between. The CDR3 has 16 residues.

This clonotype has ten or more counts. The chain recombines TRBV30 with TRBJ2-7; D may be TRBD1 (6 bases). The CDR3 sequence is 13 residues long. Germline V gene data show CDR1 as GTSNPN and CDR2 as SVGIG (reference sequence). Between the trimmed V and J ends, which lost 0 bases and 6 bases, there was a span of 12 bases. DNA of the CDR3: TGTGCCTGGAGTGTATCAGGGGTTCGCGAGCAGTACTTC. Its translation: CAWSVSGVREQYF.

This clonotype was detected ten times or more. This rearrangement joins TRBV28 to TRBJ1-2; 7 bases are shared with TRBD1. The CDR3 consists of 14 residues. Germline loops: CDR1 MDHEN, CDR2 SYDVKM. J lost 6 bases, V lost 3 bases, and 7 bases had no gene match. The CDR3: CASSFIQGWDGYTF. CDR3 nucleotides: TGTGCCAGCAGTTTCATACAGGGGTGGGATGGCTACACCTTC.

This clonotype came up a few times. The chain is built from TRBV12-3 or TRBV12-4 and TRBJ2-2; 12 positions agree with TRBD2. The length of the CDR3 is 15 residues. Trimming at V came to 7 bases and at J to 6 bases, leaving 6 bases not matched to a gene. CDR3: CASNRLAGVSGELFF. As DNA, the CDR3 is TGTGCCAGCAACCGACTAGCGGGAGTCTCCGGGGAGCTGTTTTTT.